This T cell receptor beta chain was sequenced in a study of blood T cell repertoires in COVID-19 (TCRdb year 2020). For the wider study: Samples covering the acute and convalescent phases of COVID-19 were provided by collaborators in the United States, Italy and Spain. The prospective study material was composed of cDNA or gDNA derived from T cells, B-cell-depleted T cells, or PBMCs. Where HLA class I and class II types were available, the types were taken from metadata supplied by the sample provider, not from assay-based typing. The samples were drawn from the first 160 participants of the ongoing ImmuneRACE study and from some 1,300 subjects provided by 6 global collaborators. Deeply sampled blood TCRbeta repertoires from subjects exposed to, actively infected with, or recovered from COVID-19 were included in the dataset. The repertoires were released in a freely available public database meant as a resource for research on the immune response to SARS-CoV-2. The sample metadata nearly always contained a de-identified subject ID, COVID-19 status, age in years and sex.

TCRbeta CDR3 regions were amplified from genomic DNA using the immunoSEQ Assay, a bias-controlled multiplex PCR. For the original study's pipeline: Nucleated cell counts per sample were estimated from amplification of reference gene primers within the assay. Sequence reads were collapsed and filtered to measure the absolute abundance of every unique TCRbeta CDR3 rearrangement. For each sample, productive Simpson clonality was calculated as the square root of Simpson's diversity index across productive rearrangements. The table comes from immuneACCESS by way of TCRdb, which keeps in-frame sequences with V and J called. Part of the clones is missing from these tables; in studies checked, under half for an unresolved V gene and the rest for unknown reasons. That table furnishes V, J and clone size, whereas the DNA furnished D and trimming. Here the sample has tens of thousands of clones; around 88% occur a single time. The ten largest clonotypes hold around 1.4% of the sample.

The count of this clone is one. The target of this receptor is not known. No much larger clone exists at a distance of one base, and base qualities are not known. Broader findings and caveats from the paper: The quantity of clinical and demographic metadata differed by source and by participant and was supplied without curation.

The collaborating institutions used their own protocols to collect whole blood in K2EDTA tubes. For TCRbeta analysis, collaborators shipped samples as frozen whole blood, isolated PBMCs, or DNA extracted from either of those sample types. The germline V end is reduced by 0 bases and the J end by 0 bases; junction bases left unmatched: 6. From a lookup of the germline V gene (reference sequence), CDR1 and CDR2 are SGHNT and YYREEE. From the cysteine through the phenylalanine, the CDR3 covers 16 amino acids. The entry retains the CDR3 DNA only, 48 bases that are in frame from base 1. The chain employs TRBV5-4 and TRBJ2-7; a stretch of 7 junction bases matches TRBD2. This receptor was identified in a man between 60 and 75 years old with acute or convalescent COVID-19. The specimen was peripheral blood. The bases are TGTGCCAGCAGCTTGGTAGGAGCGGGACTCTCCTACGAGCAGTACTTC. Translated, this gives CASSLVGAGLSYEQYF. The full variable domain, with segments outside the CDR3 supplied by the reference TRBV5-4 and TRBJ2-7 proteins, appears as ETGVTQSPTHLIKTRGQQVTLRCSSQSGHNTVSWYQQALGQGPQFIFQYYREEENGRGNFPPRFSGLQFPNYSSELNVNALELDDSALYLCASSLVGAGLSYEQYFGPGTRLTVT.